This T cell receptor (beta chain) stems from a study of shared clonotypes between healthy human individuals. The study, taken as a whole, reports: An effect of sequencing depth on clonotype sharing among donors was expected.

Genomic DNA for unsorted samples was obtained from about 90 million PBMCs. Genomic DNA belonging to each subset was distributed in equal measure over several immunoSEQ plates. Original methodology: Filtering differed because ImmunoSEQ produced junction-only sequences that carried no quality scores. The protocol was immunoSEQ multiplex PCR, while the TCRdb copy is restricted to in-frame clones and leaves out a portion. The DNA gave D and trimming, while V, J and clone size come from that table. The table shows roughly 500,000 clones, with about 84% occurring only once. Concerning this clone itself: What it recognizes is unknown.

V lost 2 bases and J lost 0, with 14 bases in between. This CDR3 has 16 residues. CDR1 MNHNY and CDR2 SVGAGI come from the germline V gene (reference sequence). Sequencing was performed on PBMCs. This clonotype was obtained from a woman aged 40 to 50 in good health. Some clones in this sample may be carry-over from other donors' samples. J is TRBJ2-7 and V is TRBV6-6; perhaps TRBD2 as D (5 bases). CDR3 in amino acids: CASSYGGRVGSYEQYF. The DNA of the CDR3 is TGTGCCAGCAGTTACGGTGGGCGGGTGGGCTCCTACGAGCAGTACTTC.